These 8 T cell receptor beta chains share one sample of origin, sequenced in a study of shared clonotypes between healthy human individuals. Profiled with immunoSEQ multiplex PCR; TCRdb holds only in-frame clones, not every one. The sample has roughly 2 million clones, approximately 95% seen once. Material for sequencing was naive CD4+ T cells sorted from blood. Subset meaning: CD45RA+ positively selected. The receptor set was obtained from a man between 18 and 29 years old in good health.

The chain combines TRBV4-2 with TRBJ1-3, with a weak D call TRBD1 (6 bases). The CDR3 totals 16 residues. CDR1 is LGHNA and CDR2 is YNFKEQ in the germline V gene. V lost 1 base and J 0 bases, leaving 10 bases between the germline ends. CDR3 region: CASSQVEGGSGNTIYF. The CDR3 DNA sequence: TGTGCCAGCAGCCAAGTGGAGGGGGGCTCTGGAAACACCATATATTTT.

This chain connects TRBV7-2 to TRBJ2-1, with 14 bases identical to TRBD2. The V gene end was trimmed by 5 bases and the J gene end by 9 bases; junction bases not matched to a gene: 9. This CDR3 is built from 16 residues. CDR1 SGHTA and CDR2 FQGNSA come from the germline V gene. In nucleotides, the CDR3 is TGTGCCAGCAGCCCAGTCCCGGGACTAGCGGGAGTTGAGCAGTTCTTC. Residues: CASSPVPGLAGVEQFF.

This chain links TRBV7-6 with TRBJ2-1; TRBD2 matches 10 bases. Unmatched junction bases numbered 3, after V lost 3 bases and J lost 4 bases. This CDR3 has 15 residues. From germline, CDR1 is SGHVS and CDR2 FNYEAQ. CDR3 residues: CASSFELAGYNEQFF. CDR3 sequence (DNA): TGTGCCAGCAGCTTTGAACTAGCGGGATACAATGAGCAGTTCTTC. The full variable domain, with the rest looked up from reference TRBV7-6 and TRBJ2-1, is GAGVSQSPRYKVTKRGQDVALRCDPISGHVSLYWYRQALGQGPEFLTYFNYEAQQDKSGLPNDRFSAERPEGSISTLTIQRTEQRDSAMYRCASSFELAGYNEQFFGPGTRLTVL.

The chain recombines TRBV10-3 with TRBJ1-3; the D gene is possibly TRBD1 (6 bases). The CDR3 runs to 14 residues. The germline V gene has CDR1 ENHRY and CDR2 SYGVKD. The germline V and J ends were trimmed by 6 bases and 4 bases, with 13 bases remaining between them. For the CDR3, the DNA is TGTGCCATCAGCGGCGGACAGTTGGGAAACACCATATATTTT. The encoded protein is CAISGGQLGNTIYF.

The rearrangement links TRBV30 to TRBJ2-7; D not certain. There are 11 residues in the CDR3. The V gene lost 3 bases and the J gene lost 5 bases, with 8 bases spanning the gap. The germline gives CDR1 GTSNPN, CDR2 SVGIG (reference sequence). CDR3 amino acids: CAWRKLNEQYF. DNA of the CDR3: TGTGCCTGGAGGAAGTTGAACGAGCAGTACTTC.

This clone appeared once. V and J are TRBV7-8 and TRBJ1-5, with 7 bases identical to TRBD1. The J segment lost 6 bases and the V segment lost 3 bases, leaving 5 bases of the junction unmatched. Germline CDR1 reads SGHVS; CDR2 reads FQNEAQ. The CDR3 is 14 residues long. The chain's CDR3 is CASSLVTGFQPQHF. DNA of the CDR3: TGTGCCAGCAGCTTGGTGACAGGGTTTCAGCCCCAGCATTTT.

This sequence joins TRBV29-1 and TRBJ2-4; D unresolved. Trimming cost V 5 bases and J 0 bases, with 14 bases left between them. Germline CDR1 reads SQVTM; CDR2 reads ANQGSEA. This CDR3 region has 15 residues. This CDR3 is CSVRRTELAKNIQYF. DNA of the CDR3: TGCAGCGTTCGGAGAACAGAGCTAGCCAAAAACATTCAGTACTTC.

The genes are TRBV28 and TRBJ2-3; the match to TRBD2 covers 11 bases. There are 21 residues in the CDR3. Trimming cost V 6 bases and J 1 base; bases outside gene matches: 21. Germline CDR1 MDHEN, CDR2 SYDVKM. The CDR3: CASRKYSGGVAGGQGTDTQYF. The CDR3 nucleotides read TGTGCCAGCAGAAAGTACTCCGGTGGGGTAGCGGGGGGGCAAGGCACAGATACGCAGTATTTT.